This record covers a single T cell receptor (beta chain). Antigen: not known. This sample was taken from a study of cytomegalovirus exposure and HLA in healthy donors. Background on the study: From HLA-typed donors, an early data release held around 85 million unique TCRs.

The PCR had 60 Vbeta and 13 Jbeta primers. TCRdb keeps only in-frame clones here, not all; method: immunoSEQ multiplex PCR. The sample yields more than 200,000 clones, around 80% seen once. Study-level results: In a later analysis, at a false discovery rate of 0.05, fewer than 20,000 TCR beta sequences were associated with HLA alleles. Associated with cytomegalovirus, according to the listing, were around 170 TCR beta chains.

The CDR3 spans 14 residues. Per the germline V gene, CDR1 is SGHNT and CDR2 is YYREEE (reference sequence). The germline V and J ends were trimmed by 4 bases and 5 bases, with 13 bases remaining between them. The sequence derives from a man in his forties or fifties in good health and CMV-seronegative. The sequenced sample consisted of PBMCs. The rearrangement links TRBV5-4 to TRBJ2-1; D may be TRBD1 (5 bases). CDR3 residues: CASSPDEGDNEQFF. The CDR3 DNA follows: TGTGCCAGCAGCCCCGACGAAGGGGACAATGAGCAGTTCTTC. Full variable domain (remainder filled in from reference TRBV5-4 and TRBJ2-1): ETGVTQSPTHLIKTRGQQVTLRCSSQSGHNTVSWYQQALGQGPQFIFQYYREEENGRGNFPPRFSGLQFPNYSSELNVNALELDDSALYLCASSPDEGDNEQFFGPGTRLTVL.